This is a list of T cell receptor beta chains from one sample in a study of T cells in Graves' hyperthyroidism and ophthalmopathy. TCRdb independently ran MiXCR on the multiplex PCR reads; one entry per CDR3 protein. The sample lists hundreds of thousands of distinct CDR3 sequences; around 15% were seen once. Sequences were obtained from blood. These receptors came from a woman between 18 and 29 years old with Graves' hyperthyroidism. Both conserved end residues are trimmed from each CDR3. The D gene is left open where the match is weak.

D: NA
V: TRBV9
CDR3: ASSVTGGFSYGYT

D: TRBD1
V: TRBV11-3
CDR3: ASRDRASGANVLT

D: NA
V: TRBV4-1
CDR3: ASSQVESPINEKLF

D: TRBD1
V: TRBV9
CDR3: ASSAGTGDIQY

D: TRBD2
V: TRBV3-1
CDR3: ASSRMLSGREQF

D: NA
V: TRBV29-1
CDR3: SVEVLSSYNEQF

D: TRBD1
V: TRBV19
CDR3: ASSRIPGQGAPLH

D: NA
V: TRBV4-1
CDR3: ASSSDRSGELF

D: NA
V: TRBV12-3/TRBV12-4
CDR3: ASSFGGSLPNQPQH

D: NA
V: TRBV30
CDR3: AWSPQVYGYT

D: NA
V: TRBV19
CDR3: ASTSRGSDTDTQY

D: NA
V: TRBV13
CDR3: ASSFSSDPTRY

D: NA
V: TRBV19
CDR3: ASRLGVEMNTEAF